This T cell receptor beta chain was observed in a study of OX40 agonist ivuxolimab in advanced cancers. Context from the whole study: Ivuxolimab was an agonistic, fully human IgG2 monoclonal antibody directed against OX40 (CD134), a costimulatory receptor. A male proportion of 82.7% and a mean age of about 60 years, ranging from 23 to 79, were recorded for the dose-escalation cohort. Partial responses occurred in three dose-escalation patients: two with cutaneous melanoma and one with hepatocellular carcinoma. Peripheral TCRbeta sequencing was intended to test whether TCR sequence diversity was altered and clonal T-cell expansion was caused by ivuxolimab. The monotherapy dose-escalation portion (N of about 57 patients) of the phase I ivuxolimab trial is reported in the paper. Of the roughly 52 dose-escalation patients, hepatocellular carcinoma was present in about 20, melanoma in about 15, renal cell carcinoma in 9 and head and neck cancer in 9. Patients were allowed to have had prior anti-PD-1, anti-PD-L1 or anti-CTLA-4 therapy, and less than 45% of the dose-escalation patients had previously received checkpoint inhibitors. Intravenous ivuxolimab was administered to patients every 2 weeks at six dose levels: 0.01, 0.1, 0.3, 1.5, 3 and 10 mg/kg. Study-level results and caveats: Which antigens the clonally expanded peripheral T cells were specific for was not determined. At doses from 0.1 to 3.0 mg/kg, clonal expansion was seen in both CD4+ and CD8+ blood T cells between baseline and week 6. Partial responders in the 0.1-3.0 mg/kg groups had among the lowest normalized peripheral clonal expansion, especially among CD8+ T cells. After ivuxolimab, expanded clones were on average more numerous among CD8+ T cells than among CD4+ T cells. Low levels of normalized T-cell clonal expansion were also seen in some patients who did not respond.

Patients with autoimmune disease history or receiving systemic immunosuppression were excluded from the trial. Peripheral blood for TCR sequencing was collected from all dose cohorts at baseline, on cycle 4 day 1, and on cycle 7 day 1. The samples were drawn from a first-in-human, open-label, multicenter phase I dose-escalation trial of ivuxolimab. Adults with locally advanced or metastatic melanoma, renal cell, hepatocellular, or head and neck squamous cell carcinoma were enrolled in the trial. Before TCR sequencing, CD4+ and CD8+ T cells were separately sorted from peripheral blood. The CDR3 goes from the cysteine to the phenylalanine over 18 residues. This entry keeps only the CDR3 DNA: 54 bases, framed from base 1. To sequence the TCRbeta CDR3 region, genomic DNA was isolated from the sorted cells. The immunoSEQ Assay was used to sequence the TCRbeta CDR3 regions. Imported from immuneACCESS, the table was reduced by TCRdb to in-frame sequences with V and J called. These copies leave out some clones; in studies compared against another copy, an unresolved V gene accounts for under half, and the cause of the remainder is not known. The sample has around 35,000 clones on record, around 86% of them singletons. The ten largest clones capture more than 1.2% of the sample.

To note about this clone: The antigen it recognizes is unknown. No much larger clone exists at a distance of one base, and base qualities are not known.

This specimen consisted of CD4+ or CD8+ T cells sorted from blood, obtained in a trial of the OX40 agonist ivuxolimab. The source of this sequence is an adult with an advanced solid tumor such as melanoma, head and neck, liver or kidney cancer. The chain uses TRBV21-1 and TRBJ2-2; the table calls TRBD2, which could not be checked here. TRBV21-1 represents a pseudogene. DNA sequence: TGTGCCAGCATTTCCCGGGGGCCGGGACTAGGCGATCTCGGGGAGCTGTTTTTT. Its amino acids are CASISRGPGLGDLGELFF.